This TCR beta chain originates from a study of T cell responses to AZD1222 COVID-19 vaccine. This CDR3 spans 15 amino acids. Unmatched junction bases numbered 1, after V lost 4 bases and J lost 1 base. Germline-derived CDR1 and CDR2 are SEHNR and FQNEAQ (reference sequence). The table lists this clone with a few counts. What it binds is not known. Sequencing used immunoSEQ multiplex PCR; TCRdb keeps in-frame clones, though not all of them. The table has 100,000 to 150,000 clones, about 89% seen once; the top ten hold roughly 11%. General study points: Baseline testing showed seropositivity in only 5 or 6 AZD1222 recipients. Mostly white British, mostly female donors; authors suggested clonal diversity may be underestimated. Repertoire sampling occurred only after the peak T cell response.

The V gene is TRBV7-9, the J gene TRBJ2-2; 9 bases map to TRBD2. The source of this sequence is an adult in good health. This material consisted of peripheral blood, taken on day 0 of MenACWY control vaccination. CDR3 sequence reads: CASSWTSVNTGELFF. In DNA form, the CDR3 reads TGTGCCAGCAGCTGGACTAGCGTGAACACCGGGGAGCTGTTTTTT.